This T cell receptor beta chain came from a study of blood T cell repertoires in COVID-19. Generated by immunoSEQ multiplex PCR, the TCRdb table keeps only in-frame clones and is missing some. The profile covers under 8,000 clones, with about 90% appearing a single time and 48% taken by the ten largest. The V gene lost 1 base and the J gene lost 0 bases, with 11 bases spanning the gap. Germline CDR1 SEHNR, CDR2 FQNEAQ (reference sequence). The CDR3 has 16 residues. The material sequenced was peripheral blood. The chain recombines TRBV7-9 with TRBJ2-3, with D perhaps matching TRBD1 (6 bases). The receptor comes from a human donor in a cohort sampled during active COVID-19. CDR3 coding DNA: TGTGCCAGCAGCTTAGTGGATACAGGGAGCACAGATACGCAGTATTTT. It yields the protein CASSLVDTGSTDTQYF. Looking up the rest from reference TRBV7-9 and TRBJ2-3 gives the full variable domain: DTGVSQNPRHKITKRGQNVTFRCDPISEHNRLYWYRQTLGQGPEFLTYFQNEAQLEKSRLLSDRFSAERPKGSFSTLEIQRTEQGDSAMYLCASSLVDTGSTDTQYFGPGTRLTVL.